This T cell receptor beta chain emerged from a study of cytomegalovirus exposure and HLA in healthy donors. Across the study: For the approximately 400 genotyped donors, roughly 80% fell within the Caucasian-associated ancestry cluster.

The CDR3 runs 14 residues. CDR1 SGHAT and CDR2 FQNNGV come from the germline V gene. V lost 6 bases and J lost 6, with 18 bases in between. With regard to this clone: What it binds is unknown.

General study findings and limits: The dataset shows that most TCR sequences were rare, while some public TCRs occurred in many donors. Other equally common chains were less clonally expanded than HLA-associated TCR beta chains, a later analysis showed. Being indistinguishable, some V segments were excluded, TRBV6-2 and TRBV6-3 among them.

PCR was performed using 60 Vbeta and 13 Jbeta primers. Clones were read by immunoSEQ multiplex PCR, and TCRdb kept only the in-frame ones, dropping some. Seen here are 210,000 or so clones, approximately 83% observed once, and the top ten hold approximately 1.4%. The specimen sequenced was PBMCs. The J gene is TRBJ2-7, the V gene TRBV11-2; no definite D call. The sequence derives from a girl aged 5 to 17 in good health and CMV-seronegative. Here the CDR3 reads CASSSVLPTGEQYF. CDR3 DNA sequence: TGTGCCAGCAGTTCCGTCCTTCCCACTGGCGAGCAGTACTTC.